Each of the 2 T cell receptor beta chains below was sequenced from the same sample in a study of blood T cell repertoires in COVID-19. The table came from immunoSEQ multiplex PCR; TCRdb's copy has only in-frame clones and leaves some out. The sample holds about 200,000 clones; more than 70% are singletons and the top ten take 1.6%. The specimen was peripheral blood. The receptors stem from a man in his late teens or twenties with active or convalescent COVID-19.

The chain uses TRBV9 and TRBJ2-7, with a weak D call TRBD2 (6 bases). Trimming removed 4 bases at V and 1 base at J, with 18 bases between. This CDR3 is 16 amino acids long. The germline V gene has CDR1 SGDLS and CDR2 YYNGEE. CDR3 sequence: CASSPTAGIRSYEQYF. The CDR3 coding sequence is TGTGCCAGCAGCCCGACGGCGGGGATTCGTTCCTACGAGCAGTACTTC.

This clone was seen just once. The chain employs TRBV6-6 and TRBJ1-6; the D is unclear. CDR1 MNHNY and CDR2 SVGAGI come from the germline V gene (reference sequence). V dropped 0 bases and J dropped 10 bases, with 13 bases sitting between them. The CDR3 is made up of 15 amino acids. The CDR3 spells CASSYSSSSRSPLHF. The CDR3 DNA sequence: TGTGCCAGCAGTTACTCGAGTTCATCCAGGTCACCCCTCCACTTT.